This record concerns one T cell receptor beta chain sequence. What it binds is not known. The data are from a study of blood T cells in healthy people across ages. Study-level information: Every two T cells gave about one barcoded beta molecule via template switching. The study's findings and limits: In the absence of known donor CMV status, changes in expanded clonotypes were possibly confounded. Naive T cell percentage strongly correlated with TCR beta diversity.

This CDR3 is built from 13 residues. Looked up from germline, CDR1 is KGHDR and CDR2 is SFDVKD. Trimming pared 1 base from V and 8 bases from J, leaving 8 bases between. The second PCR ran about 6 to 11 cycles with a sample-barcoded 5' primer and J-beta primers. Each cDNA molecule was tagged by a template-switch adaptor with 12 random nucleotides. TCRdb called the 5' RACE reads again in MiXCR, with one record for every CDR3 protein. The table includes 1.5 million to 2 million distinct CDR3 sequences, 25% to 30% detected once. The receptor's source is a woman under 40 in good health. The material sequenced was blood. The chain couples TRBV24-1 to TRBJ2-4; weak D call: TRBD2 (6 bases). CDR3 sequence reads: CATSDFKRDIQYF. The CDR3 DNA is TGTGCCACCAGTGATTTCAAGCGGGACATTCAGTACTTC.